This T cell receptor (beta chain) was recovered during a study of blood T cell repertoires in COVID-19. The overall study: There were acute and convalescent COVID-19 samples, and they came from the United States, Italy and Spain. PBMCs, B-cell-depleted T cells, or T cells provided the cDNA or gDNA that made up the material.

V was clipped by 3 bases and J by 1 base, with 11 bases between them. Germline V CDR1 and CDR2: SGHTS, YDEGEE. The length of the CDR3 is 15 residues. In the authors' workflow: Cell counts per sample came from amplifying reference gene primers. Only in-frame clones appear in the TCRdb table, and some are missing; sequencing was by immunoSEQ multiplex PCR. That table is the source of V, J and clone size, and D and trimming were worked out from the DNA. The sample shows 100,000 or so clones, approximately 87% of them seen only once. The rearrangement uses TRBV5-8 and TRBJ2-1, with a tentative D call TRBD1 (5 bases). What was sequenced was peripheral blood. This clonotype was obtained from a woman in her thirties with acute or convalescent COVID-19. The CDR3: CASSSTVDSYNEQFF. CDR3 bases: TGTGCCAGCAGCTCGACAGTAGATTCCTACAATGAGCAGTTCTTC. Filled out from reference TRBV5-8 and TRBJ2-1, the complete variable domain reads EAGVTQSPTHLIKTRGQQATLRCSPISGHTSVYWYQQALGLGLQFLLWYDEGEERNRGNFPPRFSGRQFPNYSSELNVNALELEDSALYLCASSSTVDSYNEQFFGPGTRLTVL.